The clone carrying this TCR beta chain was observed a single time. Its antigen is undetermined. The sample belongs to a study of OX40 agonist ivuxolimab in advanced cancers. Study overall: Averaging approximately 60 years in age, with a range of 23 to 79, the cohort was around 83% male. Study results and caveats: On average, CD8+ T cells showed a greater number of expanded clones than CD4+. Partial responders dosed at 0.1-3.0 mg/kg displayed clonal expansion ranking among the lowest.

Anyone with autoimmune disease history or systemic immunosuppression was excluded. The CDR3 consists of 17 residues. The V gene end was trimmed by 4 bases and the J gene end by 6 bases; junction bases not matched to a gene: 10. The germline gives CDR1 SGHNT, CDR2 YYREEE (reference sequence). Repertoires were generated with immunoSEQ multiplex PCR, while TCRdb's copy carries only in-frame clones and drops some. The profile shows 100,000 to 150,000 clones, roughly 92% of them singletons. V and J are TRBV5-4 and TRBJ2-1; 13 bases are shared with TRBD2. Sequenced material: CD4+ or CD8+ T cells sorted from blood, taken in a trial of the OX40 agonist ivuxolimab. This TCR was sampled from an adult with an advanced solid tumor such as melanoma, head and neck, liver or kidney cancer. CDR3 sequence (DNA): TGTGCCAGCAGCGGGGGGACTAGCGGGATAGGGCGCAATGAGCAGTTCTTC. This codes for CASSGGTSGIGRNEQFF.